This TCR beta chain was observed in a study of beta chain features in type 1 diabetes. This CDR3 comprises 16 residues. Germline loops: CDR1 KGHSH, CDR2 LQKENI. J lost 6 bases, V lost 3 bases, and 9 bases had no gene match. This clone was detected only a few times. No antigen is known for it. Notes on the study in general: Significant though moderate, a shortening of TCRB CDR3s appeared in all four CD4+ subsets of Type 1 diabetes patients. In patients and controls equally, PCR might favor templates that are shorter.

The authors sorted CD4+ naive, central memory, regulatory and stem cell-like memory cells via CD45RO/CCR7/CD25/CD127/CD95/CD27. The isolated RNA, all of it, was reverse transcribed, so expressed TCRB transcripts were what got sequenced. Clones were read by immunoSEQ multiplex PCR, and TCRdb kept only the in-frame ones, dropping some. This sample has 600,000 to 650,000 clones; roughly a sixth occur once, and the top ten carry about 0.086%. The J gene is TRBJ2-1, the V gene TRBV18, with 9 bases lining up with TRBD1. Specimen: naive CD4+ T cells from blood. The receptor was isolated from a man younger than 30 in good health. The CDR3 nucleotides read TGTGCCAGCTCACCCGGGGGTCGACAGGGGGTCAATGAGCAGTTCTTC. Its protein is CASSPGGRQGVNEQFF.